The 7 T cell receptor beta chains below all came from one sample that was sequenced in a study of control samples from healthy donors and cancer patients. Produced via immunoSEQ multiplex PCR; TCRdb's table is partial and in-frame only. The data show about 160,000 clones, over 85% seen once. Sample: blood. The origin of the receptors is a woman between 40 and 55 years old in good health.

The chain recombines TRBV9 with TRBJ1-2; D is unresolved. The CDR3 spans 17 residues. With 3 bases removed from V and 2 bases from J, the gap between germline ends came to 20 bases. Looked up from germline, CDR1 is SGDLS and CDR2 is YYNGEE. For the CDR3, the DNA is TGTGCCAGCAGCGATCACAGATTACCTGGGGAAAACTATGGCTACACCTTC. Protein: CASSDHRLPGENYGYTF.

The chain links TRBV19 to TRBJ1-1; TRBD1 agrees at 8 bases. Per the germline V gene, CDR1 is LNHDA and CDR2 is SQIVND (reference sequence). Trimming cost V 7 bases and J 6 bases; bases outside gene matches: 13. CDR3 length equals 15 residues. This CDR3 reads CASKGQAPKVSEAFF. The CDR3 DNA is TGTGCCAGTAAGGGACAGGCCCCCAAGGTATCTGAAGCTTTCTTT.

J is TRBJ2-7 and V is TRBV5-8, with 7 positions matching TRBD2. Germline assignment: CDR1 SGHTS and CDR2 YDEGEE. With 5 bases clipped from V and 0 bases from J, the junction kept 14 bases outside the gene matches. This CDR3 is 17 amino acids long. CDR3: CASRSWWTGTNSYEQYF. In DNA form, the CDR3 reads TGTGCCAGCAGGTCATGGTGGACCGGGACTAACTCCTACGAGCAGTACTTC.

The chain recombines TRBV27 with TRBJ2-5; 9 bases are a match to TRBD1. The CDR3 is 15 residues long. Germline V CDR1 and CDR2: MNHEY, SMNVEV (reference sequence). J was trimmed by 5 bases and V by 5 bases; bases with no gene match: 9. CDR3 residues: CASSLRQGVRETQYF. CDR3 bases: TGTGCCAGCAGTCTCCGACAGGGGGTCCGGGAGACCCAGTACTTC.

The chain's CDR3 is CASNEGTGIYTEAFF. CDR3 coding DNA: TGTGCCAGCAACGAAGGGACAGGGATCTACACTGAAGCTTTCTTT. The chain employs TRBV6-5 and TRBJ1-1, with TRBD1 matching over 9 bases. Losses at the gene ends were 7 bases for V and 3 bases for J; bases not matched to a gene: 9. This CDR3 is built from 15 residues. CDR1 and CDR2 from the germline V gene are MNHEY and SVGAGI.

The chain recombines TRBV7-2 with TRBJ1-5; D is ambiguous. CDR1 is SGHTA and CDR2 is FQGNSA in the germline V gene. The V end lost 2 bases, the J end lost 5 bases, and 7 bases lay between the germline ends. The CDR3 covers 13 residues. The CDR3: CASSLSQDQPQHF. For the CDR3, the DNA is TGTGCCAGCAGCTTATCTCAGGATCAGCCCCAGCATTTT.

CDR3 sequence reads: CASSLAWTYEQYF. The CDR3 DNA is TGTGCCAGCAGTTTAGCCTGGACCTACGAGCAGTACTTC. This rearrangement joins TRBV28 to TRBJ2-7, with D hard to call. The CDR3 has 13 amino acids. The V gene's germline CDR1 is MDHEN and CDR2 SYDVKM. Trimming removed 2 bases at V and 2 bases at J, with 7 bases between.